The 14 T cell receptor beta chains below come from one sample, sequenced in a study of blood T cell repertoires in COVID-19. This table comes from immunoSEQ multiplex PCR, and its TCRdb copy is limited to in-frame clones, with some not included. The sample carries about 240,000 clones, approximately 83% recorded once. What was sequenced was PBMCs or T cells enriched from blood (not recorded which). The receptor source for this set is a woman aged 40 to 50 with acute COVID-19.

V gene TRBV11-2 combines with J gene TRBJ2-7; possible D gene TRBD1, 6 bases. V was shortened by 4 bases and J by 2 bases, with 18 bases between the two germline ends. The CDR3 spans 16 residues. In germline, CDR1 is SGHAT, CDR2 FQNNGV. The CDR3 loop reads CASSSSRTAVAYEQYF. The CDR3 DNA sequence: TGTGCCAGCAGCTCTTCCCGGACAGCGGTCGCCTACGAGCAGTACTTC.

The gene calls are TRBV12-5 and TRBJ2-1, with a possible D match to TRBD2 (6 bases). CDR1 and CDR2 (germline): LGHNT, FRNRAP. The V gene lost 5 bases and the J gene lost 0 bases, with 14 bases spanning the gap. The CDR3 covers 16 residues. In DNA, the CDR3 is TGTGCTAGTGGTCCGCCGACCGGGAGCTCCTACAATGAGCAGTTCTTC. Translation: CASGPPTGSSYNEQFF.

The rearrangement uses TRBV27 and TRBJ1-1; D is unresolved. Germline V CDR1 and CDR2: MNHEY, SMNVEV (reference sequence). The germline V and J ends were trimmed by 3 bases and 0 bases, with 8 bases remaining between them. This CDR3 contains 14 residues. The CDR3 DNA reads TGTGCCAGCAGTTTGGCAGACATGAACACTGAAGCTTTCTTT. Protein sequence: CASSLADMNTEAFF.

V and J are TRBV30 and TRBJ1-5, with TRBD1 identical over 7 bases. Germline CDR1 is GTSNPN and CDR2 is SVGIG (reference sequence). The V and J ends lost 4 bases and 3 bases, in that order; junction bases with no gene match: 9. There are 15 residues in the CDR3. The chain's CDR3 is CAWTADREFNQPQHF. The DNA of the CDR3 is TGTGCCTGGACCGCCGACAGGGAATTCAATCAGCCCCAGCATTTT.

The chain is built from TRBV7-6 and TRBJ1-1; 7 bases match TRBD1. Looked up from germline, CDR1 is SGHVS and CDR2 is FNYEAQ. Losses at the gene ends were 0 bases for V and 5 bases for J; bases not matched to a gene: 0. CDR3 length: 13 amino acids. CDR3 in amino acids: CASSLADRTEAFF. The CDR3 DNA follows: TGTGCCAGCAGCTTAGCGGACAGGACTGAAGCTTTCTTT.

CDR3 amino acids: CASSSRNRVEETQYF. In DNA, the CDR3 is TGCGCCAGCAGCTCACGTAACAGGGTGGAGGAGACCCAGTACTTC. The chain uses TRBV5-1 and TRBJ2-5, with D possibly TRBD1 on 6 matching bases. V gave up 3 bases and J gave up 5 bases, with 17 bases separating them. The CDR3 has 15 residues. Germline V lookup: CDR1 SGHRS, CDR2 YFSETQ.

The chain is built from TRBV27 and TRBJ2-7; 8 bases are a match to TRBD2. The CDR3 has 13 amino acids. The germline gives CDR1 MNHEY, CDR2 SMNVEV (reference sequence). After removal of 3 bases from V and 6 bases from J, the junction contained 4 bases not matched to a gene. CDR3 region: CASSLGLGAEQYF. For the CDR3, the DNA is TGTGCCAGCAGTTTGGGACTAGGAGCCGAGCAGTACTTC.

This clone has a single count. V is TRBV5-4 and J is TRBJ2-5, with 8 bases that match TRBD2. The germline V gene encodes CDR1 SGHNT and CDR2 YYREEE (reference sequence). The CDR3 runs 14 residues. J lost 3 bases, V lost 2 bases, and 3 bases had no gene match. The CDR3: CASSLAGDKETQYF. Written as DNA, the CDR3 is TGTGCCAGCAGCTTAGCGGGGGATAAAGAGACCCAGTACTTC.

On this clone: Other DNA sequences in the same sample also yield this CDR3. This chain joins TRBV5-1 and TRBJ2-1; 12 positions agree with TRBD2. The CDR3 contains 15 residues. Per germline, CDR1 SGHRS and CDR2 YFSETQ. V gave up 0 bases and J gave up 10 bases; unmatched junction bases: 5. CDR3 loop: CASSLGLAGVFEQFF. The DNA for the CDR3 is TGCGCCAGCAGCTTGGGACTAGCGGGAGTTTTCGAGCAGTTCTTC.

This chain's CDR3 is CASSPDRENQPQHF. For the CDR3, the DNA is TGTGCCAGCAGCCCGGACAGGGAGAATCAGCCCCAGCATTTT. This chain links TRBV7-9 with TRBJ1-5, with 8 bases aligning to TRBD1. Germline V gives CDR1 SEHNR, CDR2 FQNEAQ (reference sequence). This CDR3 is built from 14 residues. The junction had 4 bases not matched to a gene; V was cut back by 5 bases and J by 4 bases.

The CDR3 bases are TGTGCCAGCAGCGTAGATCCGGACGGAGGGACCCACGAGCAGTACTTC. Its translation: CASSVDPDGGTHEQYF. V and J are TRBV9 and TRBJ2-7, with D perhaps TRBD2 (6 bases). V lost 0 bases, J lost 5 bases, and 18 bases lay in between. Germline CDR1 is SGDLS and CDR2 is YYNGEE. CDR3 length: 16 residues.

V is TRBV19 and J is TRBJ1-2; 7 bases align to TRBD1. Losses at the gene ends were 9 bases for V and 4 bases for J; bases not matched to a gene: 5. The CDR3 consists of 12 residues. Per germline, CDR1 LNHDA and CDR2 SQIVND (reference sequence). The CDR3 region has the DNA TGTGCCAGCACGGACAGGCCCTATGGCTACACCTTC. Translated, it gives CASTDRPYGYTF.

The CDR3 region has the DNA TGCAGCGTTGAGGACAGGGGCGTCGACACTGAAGCTTTCTTT. Protein product: CSVEDRGVDTEAFF. The chain is built from TRBV29-1 and TRBJ1-1, with 9 bases matching TRBD1. Germline values: CDR1 SQVTM, CDR2 ANQGSEA. The V gene end was trimmed by 3 bases and the J gene end by 3 bases; junction bases not matched to a gene: 5. This CDR3 is 14 amino acids long.

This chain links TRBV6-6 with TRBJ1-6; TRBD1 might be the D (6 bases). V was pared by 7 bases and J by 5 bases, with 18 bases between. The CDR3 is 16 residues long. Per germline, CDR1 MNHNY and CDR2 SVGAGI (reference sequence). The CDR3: CASTAVGGANNSPLHF. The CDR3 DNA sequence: TGTGCCAGCACCGCAGTAGGGGGTGCAAATAATTCACCCCTCCACTTT.